This entry features one T cell receptor (beta chain) sequence. TCRdb keeps only in-frame clones here, not all; method: immunoSEQ multiplex PCR. The sample has around 500,000 clones; approximately 91% are singletons. The data derive from a study of blood T cell repertoires in COVID-19. Trimming left V 4 bases short and J 1 base short, with 14 bases between. The CDR3 consists of 15 residues. Germline lookup yields CDR1 SEHNR and CDR2 FQNEAQ (reference sequence). The chain uses TRBV7-9 and TRBJ2-7; TRBD2 is a possible D gene (6 bases). The source is a woman in her fifties or sixties who had recovered from COVID-19. Sequenced: PBMCs or T cells enriched from blood (not recorded which). The CDR3 protein is CASSSPGVPSYEQYF. In nucleotides, the CDR3 is TGTGCCAGCAGCTCCCCGGGAGTACCTTCCTACGAGCAGTACTTC.